These 21 T cell receptor beta chains came from one sample sequenced in a study of T cells after yellow fever vaccination. Each CDR3 protein gets one entry after TCRdb re-called the 5' RACE reads with MiXCR. The table has about 360,000 distinct CDR3 sequences, around 6.4% seen once. The specimen was PBMCs, collected 5 days after the yellow fever booster vaccination. The receptor set was obtained from a man younger than 40 who received the YFV17D yellow fever vaccine.

This clonotype has just a few counts. V usage is TRBV20-1 and J usage is TRBJ2-1; TRBD2 might be the D (5 bases). V was shortened by 3 bases and J by 8 bases, with 11 bases between the two germline ends. CDR3 length: 12 residues. The germline CDR1 and CDR2 sequences are DFQATT and SNEGSKA (reference sequence). This chain's CDR3 is CSASQSSYEQFF. The CDR3 bases are TGCAGTGCTAGTCAATCTAGCTATGAGCAGTTCTTC.

The chain's CDR3 is CASSETSGRGPFF. In DNA, the CDR3 is TGTGCCAGCAGCGAGACTAGCGGGAGAGGTCCGTTCTTC. This chain joins TRBV11-1 and TRBJ2-1, with 12 nucleotides matching TRBD2. V lost 5 bases to trimming and J lost 15 bases; unmatched junction nucleotides: 8. The CDR3 has 13 residues. Germline loops: CDR1 SGHAT, CDR2 FQDESV (reference sequence).

The sample holds many counts of this clonotype. The chain carries TRBV18 and TRBJ2-3, with no clear D. The CDR3 runs to 10 residues. V shed 6 bases and J shed 5 bases, with 3 bases lying between them. Germline V gene sequence: CDR1 KGHSH, CDR2 LQKENI. The CDR3 coding sequence is TGTGCCAGCTCGAGAGATACGCAGTATTTT. Translation gives CASSRDTQYF.

Many counts were recorded for this clonotype. This chain uses TRBV9 with TRBJ2-1; a weak D match, TRBD2 (6 bases). CDR3 length: 14 residues. Trimming stripped 5 bases from V and 4 bases from J, with 13 bases between. Per the germline V gene, CDR1 is SGDLS and CDR2 is YYNGEE. The CDR3 sequence is CASRWAGPYNEQFF. CDR3 nucleotides: TGTGCCAGCAGGTGGGCGGGGCCTTACAATGAGCAGTTCTTC. Full variable domain (outside the CDR3, taken from reference TRBV9 and TRBJ2-1): DSGVTQTPKHLITATGQRVTLRCSPRSGDLSVYWYQQSLDQGLQFLIQYYNGEERAKGNILERFSAQQFPDLHSELNLSSLELGDSALYFCASRWAGPYNEQFFGPGTRLTVL.

This clonotype was counted a single time. The V call is TRBV29-1, the J call TRBJ2-3; tentative D call: TRBD1 (6 bases). V lost 8 bases to trimming and J lost 2 bases, with 20 bases between them. The CDR3 has 15 residues. Per the germline V gene, CDR1 is SQVTM and CDR2 is ANQGSEA. CDR3 sequence: CSILKQGWPTDTQYF. CDR3 DNA: TGCAGCATTTTGAAACAGGGATGGCCCACAGATACGCAGTATTTT.

This clonotype was recorded many times. The DNA for the CDR3 is TGTGCCAGCAGCTTAGCCAAGACAGGGGTTCTTGGTGGCTACACCTTC. This sequence encodes CASSLAKTGVLGGYTF. V and J are TRBV7-6 and TRBJ1-2; 8 nucleotides match TRBD1. V lost 0 bases to trimming and J lost 7 bases; unmatched junction nucleotides: 10. The CDR3 length is 16 residues. Germline lookup yields CDR1 SGHVS and CDR2 FNYEAQ.

The V gene is TRBV5-1, the J gene TRBJ1-2; the D gene is possibly TRBD1 (6 bases). Germline V gene data show CDR1 as SGHRS and CDR2 as YFSETQ. Trimming removed 4 bases at V and 0 bases at J, with 13 bases between. The CDR3 is made up of 15 amino acids. CDR3: CASSHEGQTNYGYTF. DNA of the CDR3: TGCGCCAGCAGCCACGAAGGACAGACTAACTATGGCTACACCTTC.

The sample holds many counts of this clonotype. The chain employs TRBV28 and TRBJ1-1, with unresolved D. Germline lookup yields CDR1 MDHEN and CDR2 SYDVKM. The CDR3 is 14 amino acids. The V end was cut by 2 bases, the J end by 3 bases, with 10 bases between. CDR3 nucleotide sequence: TGTGCCAGCAGTTTACTGGGTCGTGACACTGAAGCTTTCTTT. Translated, it gives CASSLLGRDTEAFF.

The sample holds many counts of this clonotype. This chain joins TRBV30 and TRBJ2-5; possible D gene TRBD2, 5 bases. The CDR3 spans 13 residues. Trimming stripped 3 bases from V and 5 bases from J, with 13 bases between. CDR1 is GTSNPN, CDR2 SVGIG, per germline (reference sequence). CDR3 bases: TGTGCCTGGAGCGGACTGACTCGGGAGACCCAGTACTTC. It encodes CAWSGLTRETQYF.

This clonotype was observed a handful of times. The V and J genes are TRBV4-1 and TRBJ2-1, with D tentatively TRBD1 or TRBD2 (5 bases each). Germline CDR1 and CDR2: MGHRA and YSYEKL. V gave up 4 bases and J gave up 7 bases, with 14 bases separating them. There are 14 residues in the CDR3. CDR3 bases: TGCGCCAGCAGCCTCGTGTCGGGGCGGAATGAGCAGTTCTTC. It codes for CASSLVSGRNEQFF.

In its sample, this clonotype was seen many times. This chain uses TRBV5-1 with TRBJ2-7; D not resolved. Trimming shortened V by 0 bases and J by 3 bases, and 10 bases separated the two germline ends. The CDR3 loop spans 14 amino acids. The germline gives CDR1 SGHRS, CDR2 YFSETQ. The CDR3 DNA reads as TGCGCCAGCAGCTTGGCCGCGGAACTCTACGAGCAGTACTTC. The encoded protein is CASSLAAELYEQYF.

The chain combines TRBV10-3 with TRBJ2-7, with D perhaps given as TRBD1 or TRBD2 (6 bases each). Germline CDR1 reads ENHRY; CDR2 reads SYGVKD. Trimming stripped 7 bases from V and 6 bases from J, with 19 bases between. The length of the CDR3 is 14 residues. CDR3 DNA: TGTGCCATCAAGGGAAGGGGGAAGGAGGGCGAGCAGTACTTC. Amino acid sequence: CAIKGRGKEGEQYF.

This clonotype was counted only a few times. The chain employs TRBV6-2 or TRBV6-3 and TRBJ2-7; no definite D call. Between the trimmed V and J ends, which lost 5 bases and 1 base, there was a span of 12 bases. This CDR3 contains 14 residues. Germline V CDR1 and CDR2: MNHEY, SVGEGT. Here the CDR3 reads CASSRETDSYEQYF. Here the CDR3 DNA reads TGTGCCAGCAGTCGAGAGACGGATTCCTACGAGCAGTACTTC.

The table lists this clonotype with many counts. The chain employs TRBV2 and TRBJ2-7; unclear D gene. Germline CDR1 and CDR2: SNHLY and FYNNEI. V was pared by 6 bases and J by 2 bases, with 8 bases between. The CDR3 has 12 amino acids. CDR3 region: CASRANTYEQYF. The CDR3 DNA sequence: TGTGCCAGCAGAGCAAACACCTACGAGCAGTACTTC.

Turning to this clonotype: Since a much larger clone is just one base distant, this may be a read error. This chain uses TRBV5-1 with TRBJ2-1; 8 bases align to TRBD2. V dropped 1 base and J dropped 1; count of bases not matched to a gene: 4. Germline CDR1 SGHRS, CDR2 YFSETQ. The CDR3 runs 16 residues. DNA of the CDR3: TGCGCCAGCAGCTTGAATGCTAGCGGGTCCTACAATGAGCAGTTCTTC. It translates to CASSLNASGSYNEQFF.

This clonotype was detected only a few times. In nucleotides, the CDR3 is TGCGCCAGCAGCCAAGACTTTCGGGACGGGACCCAGTACTTC. Its translation: CASSQDFRDGTQYF. The J gene is TRBJ2-5, the V gene TRBV4-3; D tentatively fits TRBD1 or TRBD2 (5 bases each). Per germline, CDR1 LGHNA and CDR2 YSLEER. The germline V and J ends were trimmed by 0 bases and 7 bases, with 12 bases remaining between them. The CDR3 contains 14 residues.

This clonotype was seen at least ten times. The rearrangement joins TRBV4-3 to TRBJ2-2; TRBD1 matches 7 bases. Looked up from germline, CDR1 is LGHNA and CDR2 is YSLEER. V dropped 1 base and J dropped 4; count of bases not matched to a gene: 3. The CDR3 consists of 15 residues. CDR3 DNA: TGCGCCAGCAGCCAAGCGACAGGGAGCACCGGGGAGCTGTTTTTT. Protein: CASSQATGSTGELFF.

Many counts were recorded for this clonotype. The chain uses TRBV7-2 and TRBJ2-1; TRBD2 matches at 10 bases. The CDR3 sequence is 14 residues long. J was trimmed by 9 bases and V by 5 bases; bases with no gene match: 7. The germline gives CDR1 SGHTA, CDR2 FQGNSA. The CDR3 DNA sequence: TGTGCCAGCAGCCCGGGACTAGCGACGGGTGAGCAGTTCTTC. Encoded protein: CASSPGLATGEQFF. The complete variable domain, with remaining parts taken from reference TRBV7-2 and TRBJ2-1, reads GAGVSQSPSNKVTEKGKDVELRCDPISGHTALYWYRQSLGQGLEFLIYFQGNSAPDKSGLPSDRFSAERTGGSVSTLTIQRTQQEDSAVYLCASSPGLATGEQFFGPGTRLTVL.

V and J are TRBV20-1 and TRBJ2-1, with D possibly matching TRBD2 (7 bases). CDR1 is DFQATT and CDR2 is SNEGSKA in the germline V gene (reference sequence). The V end was cut by 0 bases, the J end by 7 bases, with 13 bases between. The CDR3 runs 14 residues. CDR3 residues: CSARDGRGANEQFF. CDR3 DNA sequence: TGCAGTGCTAGAGATGGGAGGGGGGCAAATGAGCAGTTCTTC.

This clonotype was found a few times. V is TRBV12-5 and J is TRBJ2-2; no clear D gene. Germline V gene sequence: CDR1 LGHNT, CDR2 FRNRAP. Trimming stripped 0 bases from V and 6 bases from J, with 5 bases between. The CDR3 has 13 residues. The CDR3 DNA is TGTGCTAGTGGTTTGGTAGGACCCGGGGAGCTGTTTTTT. Translating it yields CASGLVGPGELFF.

V gene TRBV5-1 combines with J gene TRBJ2-5; 9 bases map to TRBD1. The CDR3 is 15 amino acids. Germline assignment: CDR1 SGHRS and CDR2 YFSETQ. V gave up 4 bases and J gave up 5 bases; unmatched junction bases: 9. CDR3 coding DNA: TGCGCCAGCAGCACGGGGACAGGGTCGATGGAGACCCAGTACTTC. Its translation: CASSTGTGSMETQYF.